This TCR beta chain is drawn from a study of control samples from healthy donors and cancer patients. This clone has only one observation. Assay: immunoSEQ multiplex PCR; the TCRdb copy retains only in-frame clones and omits some. This table holds roughly 180,000 clones, about 91% found once. The receptor was derived from a middle-aged woman in good health. The sequencing input was blood.

This chain's CDR3 is CASSRNYNEQFF. DNA for the CDR3: TGTGCCAGCAGCCGTAATTACAATGAGCAGTTCTTC. The chain is built from TRBV11-2 and TRBJ2-1; no reliable D call. Trimming removed 5 bases at V and 4 bases at J, with 6 bases between. This CDR3 is built from 12 residues. Germline V gene data show CDR1 as SGHAT and CDR2 as FQNNGV.